This passage covers 21 T cell receptor beta chains from one sample sequenced in a study of T-cell reconstitution after alpha-beta-depleted transplantation in children (dated by TCRdb to the mid-2010s). Libraries were constructed by PCR. Reads for this sample came from an Illumina HiSeq 2500. Molecular barcoding was employed in the preparation of TCR libraries, with unique molecular identifiers being used to normalize TCRbeta repertoire quantification. TCRdb passed the public sequencing reads through fastp at Q25 and MiXCR, retaining productive beta sequences. A single entry per CDR3 protein holds the most common genes and DNA from its merged rows. In this sample the table shows 70,000 to 95,000 distinct CDR3 sequences, less than 15% of which occur a single time. Jointly, the top ten make up 14% of the sample. The material sequenced was PBMCs from the stem cell graft donor, taken from the stem cell graft. These TCRs come from a human donor who donated a stem cell graft to a child with inherited bone marrow failure.

The sample holds many counts of this clonotype. The chain employs TRBV19 and TRBJ2-7; unclear D gene. Germline CDR1 and CDR2: LNHDA and SQIVND (reference sequence). The CDR3 contains 16 residues. Trimming removed 1 base at V and 0 bases at J, with 13 bases between. The CDR3 DNA follows: TGTGCCAGTAGTATAGCCTCACCCAGGAGCTCCTACGAGCAGTACTTC. The encoded protein is CASSIASPRSSYEQYF.

This clonotype was found many times. The chain joins TRBV20-1 to TRBJ2-1; 14 bases align to TRBD2. The germline CDR1 and CDR2 sequences are DFQATT and SNEGSKA (reference sequence). J was trimmed by 15 bases and V by 6 bases; bases with no gene match: 10. This CDR3 has 13 amino acids. DNA of the CDR3: TGCAGTGCCACAACGGGACTAGCGGGGGAGGCGTTCTTC. This gives the protein CSATTGLAGEAFF.

This clonotype was recorded at least ten times. The chain recombines TRBV11-2 with TRBJ2-1; TRBD2 is a possible D gene (6 bases). Germline CDR1 reads SGHAT; CDR2 reads FQNNGV. Trimming removed 1 base from V and 6 bases from J, with 13 bases in between. The CDR3 has 15 residues. CDR3 sequence reads: CASSLGVPRGNEQFF. The CDR3 DNA is TGTGCCAGCAGCTTAGGGGTTCCGCGGGGCAATGAGCAGTTCTTC.

This clonotype was counted at least ten times. The rearrangement uses TRBV20-1 and TRBJ2-1; unclear D gene. The germline V gene encodes CDR1 DFQATT and CDR2 SNEGSKA (reference sequence). V shed 3 bases and J shed 0 bases, with 18 bases lying between them. The CDR3 extends over 17 amino acids. The CDR3 is CSARASLGSGSYNEQFF. The CDR3 bases are TGCAGTGCTAGGGCTAGTTTAGGGTCTGGCTCCTACAATGAGCAGTTCTTC.

Ten or more counts support this clonotype. The chain joins TRBV2 to TRBJ1-1; D unclear. V lost 4 bases and J 7 bases, leaving 7 bases between the germline ends. The CDR3 is made up of 11 amino acids. The germline gives CDR1 SNHLY, CDR2 FYNNEI. The CDR3 reads CASSAWDEAFF. The CDR3, as DNA: TGTGCCAGCAGTGCGTGGGATGAAGCTTTCTTT.

The chain recombines TRBV10-3 with TRBJ2-7; no reliable D call. The germline V gene has CDR1 ENHRY and CDR2 SYGVKD. V was pared by 2 bases and J by 3 bases, with 14 bases between. The CDR3 consists of 15 residues. This CDR3 is CAISEGDSRIYEQYF. The CDR3 bases are TGTGCCATCAGTGAGGGGGATAGCCGAATCTACGAGCAGTACTTC.

This clonotype occurred many times. The chain employs TRBV7-9 and TRBJ1-6; D is ambiguous. V was shortened by 4 bases and J by 11 bases, with 9 bases between the two germline ends. Germline CDR1 SEHNR, CDR2 FQNEAQ (reference sequence). The CDR3 consists of 12 residues. CDR3: CASSSGSAPLHF. CDR3 coding DNA: TGTGCCAGCAGCTCCGGTTCGGCACCCCTCCACTTT.

This clonotype was counted ten times or more. CDR3 in amino acids: CASSNRGVQEAFF. In DNA, the CDR3 is TGTGCCAGCAGTAACAGGGGCGTACAAGAAGCTTTCTTT. The V and J genes are TRBV12-3 or TRBV12-4 and TRBJ1-1; TRBD1 aligns across 7 bases. The length of the CDR3 is 13 residues. The trim removed 5 bases at V and 8 bases at J, leaving 8 bases unmatched.

This clonotype was detected ten times or more. The V call is TRBV5-6, the J call TRBJ2-5; 8 positions match TRBD1. The CDR3 has 13 amino acids. J gave up 6 bases and V 2 bases, and 3 bases lay outside the gene matches. Germline V gene lookup returns CDR1 SGHDT and CDR2 YYEEEE. CDR3 region: CASSFWTGKTQYF. CDR3 DNA sequence: TGTGCCAGCAGCTTTTGGACAGGGAAGACCCAGTACTTC. The whole variable domain, remainder taken from reference TRBV5-6 and TRBJ2-5, is DAGVTQSPTHLIKTRGQQVTLRCSPKSGHDTVSWYQQALGQGPQFIFQYYEEEERQRGNFPDRFSGHQFPNYSSELNVNALLLGDSALYLCASSFWTGKTQYFGPGTRLLVL.

This clonotype was found many times. The chain couples TRBV5-6 to TRBJ2-3; the D is unclear. Trimming cost V 4 bases and J 8 bases, with 17 bases left between them. Germline V gene data show CDR1 as SGHDT and CDR2 as YYEEEE. This CDR3 region has 14 residues. This chain's CDR3 is CASSPDSSLGTQYF. CDR3 coding DNA: TGTGCCAGCAGCCCAGACTCCTCCCTGGGTACGCAGTATTTT.

This clonotype was seen only a few times. The chain links TRBV24-1 to TRBJ2-1; 12 bases agree with TRBD2. CDR1 KGHDR and CDR2 SFDVKD come from the germline V gene. V was pared by 3 bases and J by 0 bases, with 2 bases of the junction left unmatched. The CDR3 extends over 17 amino acids. The CDR3 region is CATSDPTSGSSYNEQFF. For the CDR3, the DNA is TGTGCCACCAGTGATCCGACTAGCGGGAGCTCCTACAATGAGCAGTTCTTC.

The V gene is TRBV7-6, the J gene TRBJ1-6; D ambiguous. V was shortened by 1 base and J by 7 bases, with 11 bases between the two germline ends. The CDR3 contains 15 residues. Germline values: CDR1 SGHVS, CDR2 FNYEAQ. The CDR3 DNA is TGTGCCAGCAGCTTAGTCGCTGTTTCGAATTCACCCCTCCACTTT. This gives the protein CASSLVAVSNSPLHF.

This clonotype came up many times. This sequence joins TRBV4-3 and TRBJ2-3; TRBD2 matches 8 bases. Germline V lookup: CDR1 LGHNA, CDR2 YSLEER. V lost 4 bases and J lost 4; bases outside the gene matches: 4. There are 14 residues in the CDR3. CDR3 in DNA: TGCGCCAGCAGCCCCTTCGGGGGGGCAGATACGCAGTATTTT. This translates into CASSPFGGADTQYF.

This clonotype occurred many times. The chain links TRBV7-2 to TRBJ2-1; unclear D gene. This CDR3 has 15 residues. Germline V CDR1 and CDR2: SGHTA, FQGNSA. V lost 1 base to trimming and J lost 0 bases, with 7 bases between them. CDR3 nucleotides: TGTGCCAGCAGCTTAGGGATGAGCTCCTACAATGAGCAGTTCTTC. Its translation is CASSLGMSSYNEQFF.

The table lists this clonotype with many counts. The chain couples TRBV11-2 to TRBJ1-6, with D possibly TRBD1 on 6 matching bases. This CDR3 is 18 amino acids long. Germline V CDR1 and CDR2: SGHAT, FQNNGV. V was shortened by 1 base and J by 9 bases, with 22 bases between the two germline ends. DNA of the CDR3: TGTGCCAGCAGCTTAGGGGTATCGGGACAAGGATTTAGTTCACCCCTCCACTTT. Encoded protein: CASSLGVSGQGFSSPLHF.

This clonotype was detected many times. The chain links TRBV3-1 to TRBJ2-4; D gene ambiguous. Looked up from germline, CDR1 is LGHDT and CDR2 is YNNKEL (reference sequence). Between the trimmed V and J ends, which lost 1 base and 5 bases, there was a span of 3 bases. CDR3 length equals 12 residues. Written as DNA, the CDR3 is TGTGCCAGCAGCCAAGCAGAAAACATTCAGTACTTC. This translates into CASSQAENIQYF.

This clonotype has a count of ten or more. The CDR3 spells CASSQGKNNEQFF. CDR3 in DNA: TGTGCCAGCAGCCAAGGGAAAAACAATGAGCAGTTCTTC. This chain links TRBV11-2 with TRBJ2-1, with D hard to call. CDR1 is SGHAT, CDR2 FQNNGV, per germline. Trimming stripped 5 bases from V and 5 bases from J, with 10 bases between. The CDR3 consists of 13 residues.

This clonotype was seen many times. The genes are TRBV7-9 and TRBJ2-5, with D hard to call. V was cut by 4 bases and J by 2 bases, with 17 bases left in between. CDR3 length equals 16 residues. CDR1 and CDR2 (germline): SEHNR, FQNEAQ (reference sequence). CDR3 sequence: CASSSRQTTKQETQYF. The CDR3 DNA is TGTGCCAGCAGCTCCCGACAAACCACCAAACAAGAGACCCAGTACTTC.

This clonotype showed up many times. The chain recombines TRBV7-8 with TRBJ2-7, with a weak D call TRBD1 (7 bases). V lost 6 bases and J lost 9, with 15 bases in between. Germline V gene sequence: CDR1 SGHVS, CDR2 FQNEAQ. This CDR3 region has 12 residues. The CDR3 DNA reads TGTGCCAGCAGTGGGACAGCCGGGGGGCAGTACTTC. Its protein product is CASSGTAGGQYF.

The chain links TRBV5-6 to TRBJ2-3; the D gene is possibly TRBD2 (7 bases). The CDR3 covers 16 residues. Trimming removed 4 bases at V and 4 bases at J, with 19 bases between. Germline CDR1 is SGHDT and CDR2 is YYEEEE. The CDR3 here is CASSPGGGGTPDTQYF. CDR3 nucleotide sequence: TGTGCCAGCAGCCCTGGGGGGGGCGGGACCCCAGATACGCAGTATTTT.

The V call is TRBV6-1, the J call TRBJ1-5; D uncertain. With 10 bases removed from V and 3 bases from J, the gap between germline ends came to 16 bases. This CDR3 region has 14 residues. Germline-derived CDR1 and CDR2 are MNHNS and SASEGT. This CDR3 reads CATLSGRNNQPQHF. The CDR3, as DNA: TGTGCCACCCTGTCGGGCAGGAACAATCAGCCCCAGCATTTT.